These T cell receptor beta chains were read from a single sample in a study of circulating tumor DNA in untreated peripheral T-cell lymphoma. Repertoires were generated with immunoSEQ multiplex PCR, while TCRdb's copy carries only in-frame clones and drops some. The table has some 240 clones, around 89% seen once. The specimen was cell-free DNA from blood serum. These receptors were obtained from a human donor with peripheral T-cell lymphoma. Each CDR3 is given with its conserved first and last residue. The order of the fields is clone size, V gene, J gene, D gene, CDR3 protein, CDR3 DNA. The D gene is left open where the match is weak. Part of the rows lack a size; the others show once, few, many or a class for expanded clones.

abundance: .
v_gene: TRBV11-2
j_gene: TRBJ2-3
d_gene: .
CDR3aa: CASSLMGVDQYF
CDR3nt: TGTGCCAGCAGCTTAATGGGTGTGGATCAGTATTTT

abundance: .
v_gene: TRBV7-9
j_gene: TRBJ2-3
d_gene: .
CDR3aa: CASNVDSLTDTQYF
CDR3nt: TGTGCCAGCAACGTGGACAGTCTCACAGATACGCAGTATTTT

abundance: .
v_gene: TRBV19
j_gene: TRBJ1-4
d_gene: .
CDR3aa: CASSIAQGRVDEKLFF
CDR3nt: TGTGCCAGTAGTATAGCCCAGGGGCGGGTGGATGAAAAACTGTTTTTT

abundance: .
v_gene: TRBV9
j_gene: TRBJ1-2
d_gene: TRBD1
CDR3aa: CASSVSGQGFGYTF
CDR3nt: TGTGCCAGCAGCGTATCGGGACAGGGCTTTGGCTACACCTTC

abundance: .
v_gene: TRBV6-5
j_gene: TRBJ2-7
d_gene: .
CDR3aa: CASRDTRDKSYEQYF
CDR3nt: TGTGCCAGCAGGGACACCCGGGACAAAAGCTACGAGCAGTACTTC

abundance: .
v_gene: TRBV27
j_gene: TRBJ2-2
d_gene: TRBD2
CDR3aa: CASSGRTSGRGPGELFF
CDR3nt: TGTGCCAGCAGTGGCCGGACTAGCGGGAGAGGCCCCGGGGAGCTGTTTTTT

abundance: .
v_gene: TRBV7-2
j_gene: TRBJ2-7
d_gene: .
CDR3aa: CASRTPQNYEQYF
CDR3nt: TGTGCCAGCAGAACCCCCCAGAACTACGAGCAGTACTTC

abundance: .
v_gene: TRBV18
j_gene: TRBJ1-4
d_gene: .
CDR3aa: CASSPRQTYEKLFF
CDR3nt: TGTGCCAGCTCACCTCGACAGACCTATGAAAAACTGTTTTTT

abundance: .
v_gene: TRBV5-4
j_gene: TRBJ1-1
d_gene: .
CDR3aa: CASSLAGGLNTEAFF
CDR3nt: TGTGCCAGCAGCTTGGCGGGGGGGTTGAACACTGAAGCTTTCTTT

abundance: .
v_gene: TRBV28
j_gene: TRBJ2-7
d_gene: TRBD1
CDR3aa: CASSFIKGAYEQYF
CDR3nt: TGTGCCAGCAGTTTTATAAAGGGGGCTTACGAGCAGTACTTC

abundance: .
v_gene: TRBV4-2
j_gene: TRBJ2-4
d_gene: .
CDR3aa: CASSPDRTNPTNIQYF
CDR3nt: TGTGCCAGCAGCCCAGACAGGACCAACCCAACCAACATTCAGTACTTC

abundance: .
v_gene: TRBV28
j_gene: TRBJ2-2
d_gene: TRBD1
CDR3aa: CASSLYETGWSGELFF
CDR3nt: TGTGCCAGCAGTTTATACGAGACAGGGTGGTCCGGGGAGCTGTTTTTT

abundance: .
v_gene: TRBV18
j_gene: TRBJ1-2
d_gene: .
CDR3aa: CASSPNRQDLYGYTF
CDR3nt: TGTGCCAGCTCACCAAACCGACAAGACCTCTATGGCTACACCTTC

abundance: once
v_gene: TRBV19
j_gene: TRBJ2-7
d_gene: .
CDR3aa: CASSAGFNEQYF
CDR3nt: TGTGCCAGTAGTGCAGGGTTTAACGAGCAGTACTTC

abundance: .
v_gene: TRBV5-4
j_gene: TRBJ2-7
d_gene: TRBD2
CDR3aa: CATRLTSGPSYEQYF
CDR3nt: TGTGCCACAAGACTAACTAGCGGGCCCTCCTACGAGCAGTACTTC